Following are 8 T cell receptor beta chains from one sample sequenced in a study of CD8+CD57+ T cells in acquired aplastic anemia. CDR3 and TCR beta VDJ profiling relied on genomic DNA as the template. TCRdb used MiXCR to reprocess the reads, holding one entry per CDR3 protein. Of 350,000 to 450,000 distinct CDR3 sequences in the sample, 55% to 70% were seen once. Material for sequencing was sorted CD4+, CD8+, or CD8+CD57+ T cells (not recorded which) from PBMCs. Receptors were obtained from a human donor in good health, serving as a control.

The chain's CDR3 is CASSRAGTNNSPLHF. The CDR3 region has the DNA TGTGCCAGCAGCAGAGCCGGGACTAATAATTCACCCCTCCACTTT. The chain has TRBV11-3 and TRBJ1-6; D perhaps matches TRBD1 (5 bases). CDR3 length: 15 residues. Trimming pared 5 bases from V and 5 bases from J, leaving 13 bases between. CDR1 SGHNT and CDR2 YENEEA come from the germline V gene.

A word on this clonotype: At one of its ends the junction is not consistent with the germline gene, which may arise from a read error. This chain links TRBV2 with TRBJ2-5, with no clear D. CDR1 and CDR2 from the germline V gene are SNHLY and FYNNEI. The CDR3 length is 13 residues. In DNA, the CDR3 is TGTGCCAGCAAGGTCGAGATCCAAGCGACCGAGTACTTC. Amino acid sequence: CASKVEIQATEYF.

The chain links TRBV4-3 to TRBJ2-7, with 12 bases that match TRBD2. CDR1 LGHNA and CDR2 YSLEER come from the germline V gene. The V segment lost 6 bases and the J segment 12 bases; nucleotides outside the gene matches: 18. The CDR3 loop spans 16 amino acids. DNA of the CDR3: TGCGCCAGCAGTGAAGCGGGACTAGCGGGTCCGGGCGCGCTGTACTTC. It yields the protein CASSEAGLAGPGALYF.

With regard to this clonotype: Because the CDR3's place on the DNA is in doubt, the DNA is left out and the CDR3 is given as listed by TCRdb. The J gene is TRBJ1-1, the V gene TRBV9; the listed D gene, TRBD1, was not tested against the DNA. Germline values: CDR1 SGDLS, CDR2 YYNGEE. From its first to its last residue, the CDR3 has 17 amino acids. The CDR3 sequence: CASNLVRAGPLTPEAFF.

This sequence joins TRBV7-2 and TRBJ1-6; 9 bases are a match to TRBD1. J was trimmed by 14 bases and V by 5 bases; bases with no gene match: 10. CDR3 length: 14 residues. The V gene's germline CDR1 is SGHTA and CDR2 FQGNSA. CDR3 nucleotide sequence: TGTGCCAGCAGCCAAAGACAGGGGGGACGTTCCCTCCACTTT. Translation: CASSQRQGGRSLHF.

As regards this clonotype: The junction does not match germline at one end; this may be a read error. This rearrangement joins TRBV9 to TRBJ1-2, with D perhaps TRBD1 (5 bases). CDR3 size: 15 residues. Germline CDR1 reads SGDLS; CDR2 reads YYNGEE. The CDR3 nucleotides read TGTGCCAGCAGCCAGATTCCGGGGCCCGACTATGGGTACACCTTC. Protein product: CASSQIPGPDYGYTF.

In DNA, the CDR3 is TGCAGTGCTAGAGGAGGATTTAGGAATGAGCAGTTCTTC. Protein: CSARGGFRNEQFF. This sequence joins TRBV20-1 and TRBJ2-1; the D is unclear. The CDR3 sequence is 13 residues long. Per the germline V gene, CDR1 is DFQATT and CDR2 is SNEGSKA (reference sequence). V lost 1 base, J lost 7 bases, and 11 bases lay in between.

CDR3 region: CASRQTGSHEAFF. CDR3 nucleotide sequence: TGTGCCAGCAGGCAGACAGGTAGCCATGAAGCTTTCTTT. The chain is built from TRBV12-3 or TRBV12-4 and TRBJ1-1, with D perhaps matching TRBD1 (6 bases). V gave up 6 bases and J gave up 7 bases, with 15 bases separating them. This CDR3 contains 13 residues.